This passage covers 14 T cell receptor beta chains from one sample sequenced in a study of blood T cell repertoires in COVID-19. The table came from immunoSEQ multiplex PCR; TCRdb's copy has only in-frame clones and leaves some out. In the table there are 150,000 to 250,000 clones, more than 65% of which are singletons. Sequencing used PBMCs or T cells enriched from blood (not recorded which). The receptors were sampled from a man aged 40-49 years who had recovered from COVID-19.

The rearrangement uses TRBV27 and TRBJ1-5; weak D call: TRBD1 (6 bases). Germline V gives CDR1 MNHEY, CDR2 SMNVEV (reference sequence). This CDR3 is 20 amino acids long. Between the trimmed V and J ends, which lost 8 bases and 6 bases, there was a span of 35 bases. In DNA form, the CDR3 reads TGTGCCAGCCTCCAGGCAACCACAGGGAGTGAAGTTGGAATTTTTCAGCCCCAGCATTTT. This sequence encodes CASLQATTGSEVGIFQPQHF.

CDR3 in DNA: TGTGCCAGTAGGTCACAGGGGGCAACAGATACGCAGTATTTT. As protein: CASRSQGATDTQYF. J is TRBJ2-3 and V is TRBV19, with 9 bases fitting TRBD1. The germline V gene encodes CDR1 LNHDA and CDR2 SQIVND (reference sequence). Trimming removed 6 bases from V and 3 bases from J; junction bases left unmatched: 4. The CDR3 contains 14 residues. Variable domain in full (rest from reference TRBV19 and TRBJ2-3): DGGITQSPKYLFRKEGQNVTLSCEQNLNHDAMYWYRQDPGQGLRLIYYSQIVNDFQKGDIAEGYSVSREKKESFPLTVTSAQKNPTAFYLCASRSQGATDTQYFGPGTRLTVL.

This sequence joins TRBV7-9 and TRBJ2-1; 7 nucleotides match TRBD2. This CDR3 has 15 amino acids. Germline trimming cut 5 bases from V and 4 bases from J; bases unmatched to any gene: 8. The germline V gene encodes CDR1 SEHNR and CDR2 FQNEAQ (reference sequence). CDR3 sequence: CASSPERGRYNEQFF. As DNA, the CDR3 is TGTGCCAGCAGCCCCGAGCGGGGCCGTTACAATGAGCAGTTCTTC.

This chain joins TRBV7-9 and TRBJ1-5; unclear D gene. This CDR3 has 12 amino acids. Germline V gene lookup returns CDR1 SEHNR and CDR2 FQNEAQ (reference sequence). V shed 4 bases and J shed 9 bases, with 10 bases lying between them. CDR3 amino acids: CASSSNSGPQHF. DNA of the CDR3: TGTGCCAGCAGCTCAAACAGCGGGCCCCAGCATTTT.

This rearrangement joins TRBV15 to TRBJ2-5; 8 bases align to TRBD1. The ends lost 11 bases at V and 3 bases at J; junction bases unmatched: 8. Germline V CDR1 and CDR2: LNHNV, YYDKDF (reference sequence). This CDR3 is 13 amino acids long. The chain's CDR3 is CASRPGGEETQYF. CDR3 DNA sequence: TGTGCCTCCCGGCCAGGGGGCGAAGAGACCCAGTACTTC.

The chain carries TRBV2 and TRBJ2-3; TRBD2 aligns across 8 bases. The CDR3 runs 14 residues. V was clipped by 8 bases and J by 3 bases; unmatched bases: 7. Per the germline V gene, CDR1 is SNHLY and CDR2 is FYNNEI. CDR3 region: CASLSGVRTDTQYF. CDR3 DNA sequence: TGTGCCAGCCTTAGCGGGGTTCGTACAGATACGCAGTATTTT.

This chain uses TRBV9 with TRBJ2-7; TRBD1 aligns across 11 bases. The V and J ends lost 4 bases and 7 bases, in that order; junction bases with no gene match: 7. Germline loops: CDR1 SGDLS, CDR2 YYNGEE. This CDR3 has 14 residues. The CDR3: CASSPGQGAGEQYF. CDR3 nucleotides: TGTGCCAGCAGCCCCGGACAGGGGGCAGGGGAGCAGTACTTC. Combining the CDR3 with reference TRBV9 and TRBJ2-7 gives the whole variable domain DSGVTQTPKHLITATGQRVTLRCSPRSGDLSVYWYQQSLDQGLQFLIQYYNGEERAKGNILERFSAQQFPDLHSELNLSSLELGDSALYFCASSPGQGAGEQYFGPGTRLTVT.

The chain has TRBV7-2 and TRBJ1-3; D is perhaps TRBD1 (6 bases). V dropped 1 base and J dropped 6 bases, with 16 bases sitting between them. In germline, CDR1 is SGHTA, CDR2 FQGNSA. The CDR3 totals 16 residues. CDR3: CASSLVGGRNPNTIYF. Here the CDR3 DNA reads TGTGCCAGCAGCTTAGTTGGGGGCCGGAACCCAAACACCATATATTTT. Full variable domain (outside the CDR3, taken from reference TRBV7-2 and TRBJ1-3): GAGVSQSPSNKVTEKGKDVELRCDPISGHTALYWYRQSLGQGLEFLIYFQGNSAPDKSGLPSDRFSAERTGGSVSTLTIQRTQQEDSAVYLCASSLVGGRNPNTIYFGEGSWLTVV.

V is TRBV9 and J is TRBJ1-5; D gene ambiguous. CDR1 and CDR2 (germline): SGDLS, YYNGEE. V was trimmed by 3 bases and J by 2 bases, leaving 9 bases between them. The CDR3 has 14 amino acids. This CDR3 reads CASSAQAGNQPQHF. In DNA, the CDR3 is TGTGCCAGCAGCGCCCAGGCAGGCAATCAGCCCCAGCATTTT.

This clone was observed once. This chain's CDR3 is CASSRSNEQFF. The DNA of the CDR3 is TGTGCCAGCAGCCGCAGCAATGAGCAGTTCTTC. The chain has TRBV14 and TRBJ2-1, with D unresolved. The V and J ends lost 4 bases and 6 bases respectively, with 4 bases between them. Looked up from germline, CDR1 is SGHDN and CDR2 is FVKESK. CDR3 length: 11 amino acids.

The chain links TRBV27 to TRBJ2-5; TRBD2 is a possible D gene (6 bases). Trimming cost V 5 bases and J 7 bases, with 11 bases left between them. CDR1 and CDR2 from the germline V gene are MNHEY and SMNVEV (reference sequence). This CDR3 region has 12 residues. As DNA, the CDR3 is TGTGCCAGCAGTCCGGGAGCCAGGACCCAGTACTTC. Translating it yields CASSPGARTQYF.

The chain couples TRBV20-1 to TRBJ2-1, with TRBD2 matching over 12 bases. From germline, CDR1 is DFQATT and CDR2 SNEGSKA (reference sequence). This CDR3 is built from 15 residues. The V and J ends lost 3 bases and 4 bases, in that order; junction bases with no gene match: 4. The CDR3 here is CSASWLAGGYNEQFF. The CDR3 DNA reads as TGCAGTGCTAGTTGGCTAGCGGGGGGGTACAATGAGCAGTTCTTC.

V usage is TRBV6-4 and J usage is TRBJ2-6, with D possibly matching TRBD2 (5 bases). There are 15 residues in the CDR3. Germline CDR1 MRHNA, CDR2 SNTAGT. The V gene lost 2 bases and the J gene lost 0 bases, with 5 bases spanning the gap. CDR3 in amino acids: CASSDGGSGANVLTF. CDR3 DNA: TGTGCCAGCAGTGACGGAGGCTCTGGGGCCAACGTCCTGACTTTC.

The CDR3: CASSSRKTGPYHQPQHF. CDR3 nucleotide sequence: TGTGCCAGCAGCTCTCGTAAGACAGGGCCGTATCATCAGCCCCAGCATTTT. The rearrangement uses TRBV11-2 and TRBJ1-5; 7 bases map to TRBD1. V was clipped by 4 bases and J by 5 bases; unmatched bases: 14. This CDR3 contains 17 residues. The germline V gene encodes CDR1 SGHAT and CDR2 FQNNGV. The entire variable domain, with the rest obtained from reference TRBV11-2 and TRBJ1-5, is as follows: EAGVAQSPRYKIIEKRQSVAFWCNPISGHATLYWYQQILGQGPKLLIQFQNNGVVDDSQLPKDRFSAERLKGVDSTLKIQPAKLEDSAVYLCASSSRKTGPYHQPQHFGDGTRLSIL.